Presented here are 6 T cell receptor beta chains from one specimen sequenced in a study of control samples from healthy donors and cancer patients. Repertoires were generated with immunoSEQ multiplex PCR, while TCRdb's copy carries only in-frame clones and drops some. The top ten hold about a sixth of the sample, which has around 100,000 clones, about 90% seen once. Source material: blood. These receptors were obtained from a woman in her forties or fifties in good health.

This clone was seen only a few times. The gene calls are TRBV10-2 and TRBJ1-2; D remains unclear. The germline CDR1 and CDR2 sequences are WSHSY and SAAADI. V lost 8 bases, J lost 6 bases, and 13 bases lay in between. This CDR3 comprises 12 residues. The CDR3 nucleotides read TGCGCCAGCCATAGGGAAGGTAATGGCTACACCTTC. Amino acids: CASHREGNGYTF.

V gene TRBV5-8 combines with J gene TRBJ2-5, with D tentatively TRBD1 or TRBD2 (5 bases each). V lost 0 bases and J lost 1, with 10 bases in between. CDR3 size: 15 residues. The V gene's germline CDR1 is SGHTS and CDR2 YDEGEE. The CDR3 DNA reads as TGTGCCAGCAGCTTGGTTTGGGGGTCCCAAGAGACCCAGTACTTC. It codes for CASSLVWGSQETQYF. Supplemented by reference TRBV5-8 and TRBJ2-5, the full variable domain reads EAGVTQSPTHLIKTRGQQATLRCSPISGHTSVYWYQQALGLGLQFLLWYDEGEERNRGNFPPRFSGRQFPNYSSELNVNALELEDSALYLCASSLVWGSQETQYFGPGTRLLVL.

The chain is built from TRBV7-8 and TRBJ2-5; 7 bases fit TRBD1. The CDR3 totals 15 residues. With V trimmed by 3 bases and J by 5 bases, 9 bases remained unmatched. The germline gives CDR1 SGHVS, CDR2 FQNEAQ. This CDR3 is CASSFPTGMGETQYF. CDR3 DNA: TGTGCCAGCAGCTTCCCGACAGGGATGGGGGAGACCCAGTACTTC.

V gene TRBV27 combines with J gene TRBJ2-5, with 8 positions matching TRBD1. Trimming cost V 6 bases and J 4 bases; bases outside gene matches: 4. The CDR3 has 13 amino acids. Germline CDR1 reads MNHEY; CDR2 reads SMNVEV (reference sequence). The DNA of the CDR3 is TGTGCCAGCAGACCCAGGGGGCCAGAGACCCAGTACTTC. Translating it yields CASRPRGPETQYF.

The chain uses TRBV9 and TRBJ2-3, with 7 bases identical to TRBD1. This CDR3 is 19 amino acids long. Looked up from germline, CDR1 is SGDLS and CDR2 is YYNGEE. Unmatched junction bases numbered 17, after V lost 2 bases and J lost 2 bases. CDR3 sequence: CASSVPWEPTGAHTDTQYF. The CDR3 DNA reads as TGTGCCAGCAGCGTTCCCTGGGAACCCACAGGGGCCCACACAGATACGCAGTATTTT. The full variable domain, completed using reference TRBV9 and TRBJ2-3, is DSGVTQTPKHLITATGQRVTLRCSPRSGDLSVYWYQQSLDQGLQFLIQYYNGEERAKGNILERFSAQQFPDLHSELNLSSLELGDSALYFCASSVPWEPTGAHTDTQYFGPGTRLTVL.

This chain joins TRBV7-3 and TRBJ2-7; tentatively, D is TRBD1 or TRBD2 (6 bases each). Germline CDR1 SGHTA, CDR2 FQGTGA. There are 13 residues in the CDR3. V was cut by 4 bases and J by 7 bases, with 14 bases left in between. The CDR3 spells CASSSGARGEQYF. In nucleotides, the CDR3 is TGTGCCAGCAGCTCGGGGGCTAGAGGGGAGCAGTACTTC.